Listed here are 3 T cell receptor beta chains from one sample, sequenced in a study of long-term antiretroviral therapy in people with HIV. Sequencing used immunoSEQ v3.0 at survey level. Repertoires were generated with immunoSEQ multiplex PCR, while TCRdb's copy carries only in-frame clones and drops some. The table includes approximately 26,000 clones, around 90% detected once. Material: unsorted PBMCs, obtained 1.8 years after starting antiretroviral therapy. The receptor set was obtained from a woman under 30 with HIV.

The genes are TRBV7-3 and TRBJ2-7; 10 nucleotides line up with TRBD2. This CDR3 is built from 15 residues. Germline V gives CDR1 SGHTA, CDR2 FQGTGA. The J segment lost 7 bases and the V segment lost 2 bases, leaving 8 bases of the junction unmatched. The CDR3 DNA follows: TGTGCCAGCAGCTTAGTTTCTAGCGGGAGTAGTGAGCAGTACTTC. Its translation: CASSLVSSGSSEQYF.

The rearrangement joins TRBV19 to TRBJ1-1, with D possibly TRBD1 on 5 matching bases. In germline, CDR1 is LNHDA, CDR2 SQIVND (reference sequence). V was pared by 9 bases and J by 1 base, with 15 bases between. The CDR3 is 14 amino acids. The CDR3 sequence is CASRGRGRNTEAFF. In DNA, the CDR3 is TGTGCCAGCCGGGGTCGGGGCAGGAACACTGAAGCTTTCTTT.

This chain connects TRBV11-2 to TRBJ2-1; no definite D call. The CDR3 is 17 residues long. CDR1 is SGHAT, CDR2 FQNNGV, per germline. V was pared by 2 bases and J by 3 bases, with 17 bases between. The CDR3 region is CASSLFFGGNSYNEQFF. CDR3 nucleotides: TGTGCCAGCAGCTTATTTTTTGGCGGAAACAGCTACAATGAGCAGTTCTTC.